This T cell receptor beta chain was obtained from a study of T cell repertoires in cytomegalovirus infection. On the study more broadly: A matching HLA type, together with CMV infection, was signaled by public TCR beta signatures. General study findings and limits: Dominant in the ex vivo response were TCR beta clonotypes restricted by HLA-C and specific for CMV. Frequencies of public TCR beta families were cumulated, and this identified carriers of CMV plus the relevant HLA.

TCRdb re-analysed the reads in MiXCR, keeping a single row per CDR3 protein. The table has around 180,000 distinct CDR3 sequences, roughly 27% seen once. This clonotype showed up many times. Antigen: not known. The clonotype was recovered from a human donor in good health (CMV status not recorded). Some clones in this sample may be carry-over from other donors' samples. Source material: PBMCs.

In nucleotides, the CDR3 is TGTGCCAGCACAAGGGACCTTACGTCGAATTCACCCCTCCACTTT. It specifies CASTRDLTSNSPLHF. The chain links TRBV6-1 to TRBJ1-6; tentative D call: TRBD1 (5 bases). Trimming removed 7 bases at V and 7 bases at J, with 17 bases between. Germline lookup yields CDR1 MNHNS and CDR2 SASEGT. This CDR3 is 15 amino acids long.